The 18 T cell receptor beta chains below were found in one sample sequenced in a study of blood T cell repertoires in COVID-19. Here immunoSEQ multiplex PCR was the method, and the copy in TCRdb shows in-frame clones only, minus some. This table holds about 70,000 clones, 70% to 85% found once. The sequenced sample was peripheral blood. These receptors were collected from a woman aged 70-85 years with acute or convalescent COVID-19.

The chain has TRBV5-1 and TRBJ2-3; weak D call: TRBD1 (5 bases). Germline V gene sequence: CDR1 SGHRS, CDR2 YFSETQ. The germline V and J ends were trimmed by 4 bases and 0 bases, with 12 bases remaining between them. CDR3 length: 15 residues. The CDR3 bases are TGCGCCAGCAGCATGGACACCCCTAGCACAGATACGCAGTATTTT. This sequence encodes CASSMDTPSTDTQYF.

CDR3 coding DNA: TGTGCCAGCAGCGTCGTGTCGCGGGGGGTTGAGCAGTTCTTC. It yields the protein CASSVVSRGVEQFF. The gene calls are TRBV19 and TRBJ2-1, with TRBD2 identical over 8 bases. After removal of 9 bases from V and 9 bases from J, the junction contained 13 bases not matched to a gene. The CDR3 covers 14 residues. Per germline, CDR1 LNHDA and CDR2 SQIVND (reference sequence).

The V call is TRBV15, the J call TRBJ2-2; D may be TRBD1 (5 bases). CDR3 length: 16 residues. Germline V gene lookup returns CDR1 LNHNV and CDR2 YYDKDF (reference sequence). V lost 0 bases and J lost 4, with 12 bases in between. The CDR3: CATSRESADITGELFF. The CDR3 nucleotides are TGTGCCACCAGCAGAGAATCGGCGGACATCACCGGGGAGCTGTTTTTT.

The rearrangement links TRBV27 to TRBJ2-6; 7 bases are shared with TRBD2. Germline CDR1 reads MNHEY; CDR2 reads SMNVEV (reference sequence). V lost 6 bases to trimming and J lost 1 base; unmatched junction nucleotides: 3. The CDR3 is 15 amino acids. CDR3 in amino acids: CASRGRGSGANVLTF. The CDR3 DNA follows: TGTGCCAGCAGGGGGAGGGGATCTGGGGCCAACGTCCTGACTTTC.

V and J are TRBV6-4 and TRBJ2-1, with TRBD2 as a possible D gene (5 bases). CDR1 and CDR2 from the germline V gene are MRHNA and SNTAGT. The CDR3 spans 14 residues. Deletions cut 4 bases from V and 4 bases from J, with 11 bases between. This CDR3 is CASSVTSSYNEQFF. CDR3 nucleotides: TGTGCCAGCAGTGTAACTAGTTCATACAATGAGCAGTTCTTC.

This chain links TRBV7-2 with TRBJ1-5; no clear D gene. Deletions cut 0 bases from V and 7 bases from J, with 13 bases between. This CDR3 is 15 amino acids long. The germline V gene encodes CDR1 SGHTA and CDR2 FQGNSA. This CDR3 is CASSLAPGERQPQHF. The CDR3 DNA sequence: TGTGCCAGCAGCTTAGCGCCCGGGGAAAGGCAGCCCCAGCATTTT.

The chain is built from TRBV11-3 and TRBJ2-3; 8 bases are a match to TRBD2. The CDR3 sequence is 14 residues long. Germline V CDR1 and CDR2: SGHNT, YENEEA. The V segment lost 5 bases and the J segment 4 bases; nucleotides outside the gene matches: 5. The chain's CDR3 is CASSQRTSSDTQYF. Here the CDR3 DNA reads TGTGCCAGCAGCCAACGGACTAGCTCAGATACGCAGTATTTT.

This clone was observed a handful of times. This chain connects TRBV18 to TRBJ2-1, with a possible D match to TRBD2 (6 bases). V lost 2 bases and J 9 bases, leaving 11 bases between the germline ends. The germline V gene encodes CDR1 KGHSH and CDR2 LQKENI. The CDR3 sequence is 13 residues long. CDR3 sequence reads: CASSPSGGSEQFF. The CDR3 nucleotides are TGTGCCAGCTCACCATCCGGGGGAAGTGAGCAGTTCTTC.

V and J are TRBV12-3 or TRBV12-4 and TRBJ1-2; no clear D. The V and J ends lost 8 bases and 4 bases respectively, with 11 bases between them. The CDR3 spans 12 residues. In nucleotides, the CDR3 is TGTGCCAGCTTTTATGCGGTCTATGGCTACACCTTC. Translation gives CASFYAVYGYTF.

This clone has a handful of counts. The chain couples TRBV19 to TRBJ1-5; D possibly corresponds to TRBD1 (5 bases). The V end lost 7 bases, the J end lost 9 bases, and 19 bases lay between the germline ends. This CDR3 is built from 14 residues. Per germline, CDR1 LNHDA and CDR2 SQIVND (reference sequence). DNA of the CDR3: TGTGCCAGTACCCCACAGATAGGGGTCTGGCCCCAGCATTTT. It yields the protein CASTPQIGVWPQHF.

The chain carries TRBV28 and TRBJ2-5; 10 nucleotides align to TRBD2. Trimming removed 6 bases from V and 5 bases from J; junction bases left unmatched: 9. Germline lookup yields CDR1 MDHEN and CDR2 SYDVKM. The length of the CDR3 is 15 residues. CDR3 residues: CASRTLAGVEETQYF. The CDR3, as DNA: TGTGCCAGCAGGACGCTAGCGGGAGTGGAGGAGACCCAGTACTTC.

This chain joins TRBV13 and TRBJ1-2; 10 bases are shared with TRBD1. The germline V gene encodes CDR1 PRHDT and CDR2 FYEKMQ (reference sequence). This CDR3 region has 15 residues. The trim removed 4 bases at V and 5 bases at J, leaving 7 bases unmatched. The CDR3 loop is CASSSGQGVGYGYTF. In DNA form, the CDR3 reads TGTGCCAGCAGCTCCGGACAGGGGGTTGGGTATGGCTACACCTTC.

CDR3 sequence reads: CASSSSGTNYGYTF. The CDR3 DNA reads TGTGCCAGCAGCTCGAGCGGGACTAACTATGGCTACACCTTC. The chain combines TRBV7-2 with TRBJ1-2, with unresolved D. The V gene's germline CDR1 is SGHTA and CDR2 FQGNSA. The CDR3 contains 14 residues. Trimming took 4 bases from V and 0 from J, leaving 9 bases between them.

The genes are TRBV24-1 and TRBJ1-2; 7 bases line up with TRBD1. V was pared by 3 bases and J by 3 bases, with 15 bases of the junction left unmatched. This CDR3 spans 18 amino acids. From germline, CDR1 is KGHDR and CDR2 SFDVKD. CDR3 sequence: CATSDKNRGHDLHYGYTF. The CDR3 DNA sequence: TGTGCCACCAGTGATAAAAACAGGGGTCACGACCTGCACTATGGCTACACCTTC.

This rearrangement joins TRBV19 to TRBJ2-2; D is unresolved. Germline V gives CDR1 LNHDA, CDR2 SQIVND (reference sequence). Trimming removed 7 bases from V and 4 bases from J, with 13 bases in between. The CDR3 is 14 residues long. The CDR3 sequence is CASKPTVRTGELFF. The CDR3 region has the DNA TGTGCCAGTAAACCTACAGTCCGCACCGGGGAGCTGTTTTTT.

The chain recombines TRBV28 with TRBJ1-5; D unclear. Germline CDR1 and CDR2: MDHEN and SYDVKM. The CDR3 covers 14 residues. V was cut by 6 bases and J by 0 bases, with 9 bases left in between. In nucleotides, the CDR3 is TGTGCCAGCAGCCTAAGCTATAGCAATCAGCCCCAGCATTTT. Encoded protein: CASSLSYSNQPQHF.

This rearrangement joins TRBV24-1 to TRBJ2-7; 9 nucleotides line up with TRBD2. This CDR3 has 18 residues. Trimming took 4 bases from V and 5 from J; bases not matched to a gene: 17. Germline V gene sequence: CDR1 KGHDR, CDR2 SFDVKD. CDR3 in amino acids: CATSDPHRTSERTDEQYF. The CDR3 DNA reads TGTGCCACCAGTGACCCTCACAGGACTAGCGAGAGAACCGACGAGCAGTACTTC.

V usage is TRBV9 and J usage is TRBJ1-4, with no clear D. V was pared by 4 bases and J by 7 bases, with 17 bases between. CDR1 SGDLS and CDR2 YYNGEE come from the germline V gene. The CDR3 contains 15 residues. The CDR3 nucleotides read TGTGCCAGCAGCCGCAGCGGAGGAAATTTTGAAAAACTGTTTTTT. It translates to CASSRSGGNFEKLFF.